This T cell receptor beta chain originates from a study of immune heterogeneity within non-small cell lung tumors. General study results and limits: For the most part, the T-cell receptor beta clonotypes present at high frequency were distinct from one individual patient to the next.

CDR1 and CDR2 (germline): MRHNA, SNTAGT. The germline V and J ends were trimmed by 5 bases and 0 bases, with 12 bases remaining between them. The CDR3 is 15 residues long. This clonotype showed up just a few times. Its antigen is currently unknown. Using 32 V and 13 J primers, multiplex PCR amplified TCR beta CDR3. MiXCR was run by TCRdb on the multiplex PCR reads, yielding one entry per CDR3 protein. The sample yields 20,000 to 25,000 distinct CDR3 sequences, 27% seen once. Bulk tumor genomic DNA constituted the template, at 550 to 750 ng per sample. Biopsies, several per primary tumor and spaced far apart, were collected during surgery. Patients with untreated, newly diagnosed non-small cell lung cancer underwent curative surgery. Newly diagnosed patients with non-small cell lung cancer who were having surgery with curative intent served as donors.

The origin of this receptor is a man aged 35 to 55 with non-small cell lung cancer. This chain uses TRBV6-4 with TRBJ2-3, with D possibly called TRBD1 or TRBD2 (5 bases each). Source material: lung tumor tissue. The CDR3, as DNA: TGTGCCAGCAGTCTTTTCGGGACGAGCACAGATACGCAGTATTTT. Translation gives CASSLFGTSTDTQYF.